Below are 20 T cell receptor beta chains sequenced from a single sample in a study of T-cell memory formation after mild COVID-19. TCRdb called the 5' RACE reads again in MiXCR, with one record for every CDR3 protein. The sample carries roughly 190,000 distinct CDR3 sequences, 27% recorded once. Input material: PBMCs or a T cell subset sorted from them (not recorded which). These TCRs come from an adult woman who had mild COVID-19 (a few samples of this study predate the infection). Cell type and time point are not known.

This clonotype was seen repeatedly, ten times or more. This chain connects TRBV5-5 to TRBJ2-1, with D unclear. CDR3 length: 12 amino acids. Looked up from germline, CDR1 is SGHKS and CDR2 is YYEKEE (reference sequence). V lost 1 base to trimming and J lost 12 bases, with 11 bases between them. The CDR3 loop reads CASSLLFAVQFF. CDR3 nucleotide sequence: TGTGCCAGCAGCTTGTTGTTCGCGGTGCAGTTCTTC. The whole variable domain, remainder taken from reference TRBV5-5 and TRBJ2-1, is DAGVTQSPTHLIKTRGQQVTLRCSPISGHKSVSWYQQVLGQGPQFIFQYYEKEERGRGNFPDRFSARQFPNYSSELNVNALLLGDSALYLCASSLLFAVQFFGPGTRLTVL.

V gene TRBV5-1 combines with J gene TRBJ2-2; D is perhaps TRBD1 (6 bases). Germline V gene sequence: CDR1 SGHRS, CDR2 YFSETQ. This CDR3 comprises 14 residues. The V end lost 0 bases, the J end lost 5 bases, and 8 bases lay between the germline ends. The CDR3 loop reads CASSLGTGTGELFF. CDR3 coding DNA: TGCGCCAGCAGCTTGGGCACAGGGACCGGGGAGCTGTTTTTT.

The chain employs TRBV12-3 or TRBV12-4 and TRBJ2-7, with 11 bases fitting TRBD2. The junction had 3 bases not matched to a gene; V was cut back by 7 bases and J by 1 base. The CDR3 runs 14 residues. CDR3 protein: CASKTSGVSYEQYF. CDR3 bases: TGTGCCAGCAAGACTAGCGGGGTATCCTACGAGCAGTACTTC.

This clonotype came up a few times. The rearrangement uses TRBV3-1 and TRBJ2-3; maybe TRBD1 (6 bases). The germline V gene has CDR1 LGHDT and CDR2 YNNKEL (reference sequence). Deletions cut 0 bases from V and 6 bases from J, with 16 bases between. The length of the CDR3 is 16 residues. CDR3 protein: CASSQEGTPVRDTQYF. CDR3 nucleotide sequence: TGTGCCAGCAGCCAAGAGGGGACACCCGTGAGGGATACGCAGTATTTT.

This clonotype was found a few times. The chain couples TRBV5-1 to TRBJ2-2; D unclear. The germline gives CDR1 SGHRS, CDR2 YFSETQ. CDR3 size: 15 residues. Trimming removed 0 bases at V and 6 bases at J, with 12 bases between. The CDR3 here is CASSLVGLTPGELFF. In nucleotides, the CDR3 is TGCGCCAGCAGCTTGGTAGGCCTCACACCCGGGGAGCTGTTTTTT.

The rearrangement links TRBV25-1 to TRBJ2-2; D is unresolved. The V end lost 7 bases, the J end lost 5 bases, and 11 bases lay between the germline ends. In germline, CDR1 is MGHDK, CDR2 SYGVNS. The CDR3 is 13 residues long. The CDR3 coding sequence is TGTGCCAGCACTCGCGGAGCGACCGGGGAGCTGTTTTTT. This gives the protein CASTRGATGELFF.

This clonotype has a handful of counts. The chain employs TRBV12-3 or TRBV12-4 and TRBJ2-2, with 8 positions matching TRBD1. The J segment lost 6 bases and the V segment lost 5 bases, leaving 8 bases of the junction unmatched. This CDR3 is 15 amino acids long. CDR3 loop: CASSGRGLGAGELFF. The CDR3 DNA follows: TGTGCCAGCAGTGGCAGGGGGCTAGGCGCCGGGGAGCTGTTTTTT.

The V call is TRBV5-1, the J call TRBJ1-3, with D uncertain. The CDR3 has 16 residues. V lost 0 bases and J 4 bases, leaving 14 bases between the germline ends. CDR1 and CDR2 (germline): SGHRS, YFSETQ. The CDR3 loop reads CASSLVAGSGGNTIYF. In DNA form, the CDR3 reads TGCGCCAGCAGCTTGGTAGCTGGGAGCGGAGGAAACACCATATATTTT.

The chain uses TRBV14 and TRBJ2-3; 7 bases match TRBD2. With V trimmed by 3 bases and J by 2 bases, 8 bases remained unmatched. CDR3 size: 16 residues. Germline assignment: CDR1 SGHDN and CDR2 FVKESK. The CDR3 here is CASSQLPGGLTDTQYF. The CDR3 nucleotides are TGTGCCAGCAGCCAGCTCCCGGGGGGACTCACAGATACGCAGTATTTT.

CDR3 bases: TGTGCCAGCAGCCAAGCGGGTAGGGCAGCGAACACCGGGGAGCTGTTTTTT. As protein: CASSQAGRAANTGELFF. The genes are TRBV3-1 and TRBJ2-2, with D hard to call. V dropped 1 base and J dropped 0 bases, with 12 bases sitting between them. Germline-derived CDR1 and CDR2 are LGHDT and YNNKEL (reference sequence). CDR3 size: 17 residues.

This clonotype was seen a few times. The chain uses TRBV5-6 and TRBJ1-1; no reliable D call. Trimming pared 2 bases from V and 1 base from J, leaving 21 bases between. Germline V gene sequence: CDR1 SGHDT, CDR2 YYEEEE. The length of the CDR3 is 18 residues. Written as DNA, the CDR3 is TGTGCCAGCAGCTTTAACGCCGGGTCATCGTGGCCGAACACTGAAGCTTTCTTT. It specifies CASSFNAGSSWPNTEAFF.

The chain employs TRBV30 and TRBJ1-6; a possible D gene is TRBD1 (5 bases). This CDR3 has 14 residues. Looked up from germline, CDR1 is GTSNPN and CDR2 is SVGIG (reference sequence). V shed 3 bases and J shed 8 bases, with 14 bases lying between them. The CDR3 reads CAWSPGGRDSPLHF. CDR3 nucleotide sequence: TGTGCCTGGAGCCCCGGGGGGAGAGATTCACCCCTCCACTTT.

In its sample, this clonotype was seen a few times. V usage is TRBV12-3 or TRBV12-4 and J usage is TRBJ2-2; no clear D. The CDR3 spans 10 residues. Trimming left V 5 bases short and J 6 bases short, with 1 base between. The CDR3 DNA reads TGTGCCAGCAGTGCCGGGGAGCTGTTTTTT. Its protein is CASSAGELFF.

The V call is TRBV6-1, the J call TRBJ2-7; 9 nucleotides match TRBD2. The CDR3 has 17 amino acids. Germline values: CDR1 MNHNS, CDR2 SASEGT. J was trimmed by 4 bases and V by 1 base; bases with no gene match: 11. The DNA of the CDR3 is TGTGCCAGCAGTGAAGAGCCGTTTGGGGCGGGAGGGTACGAGCAGTACTTC. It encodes CASSEEPFGAGGYEQYF.

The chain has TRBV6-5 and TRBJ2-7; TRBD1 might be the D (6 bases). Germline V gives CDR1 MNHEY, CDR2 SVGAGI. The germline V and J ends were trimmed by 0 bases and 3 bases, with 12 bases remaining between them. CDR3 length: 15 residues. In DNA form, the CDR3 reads TGTGCCAGCAGTTACTCATCCAGGGGTTTCTACGAGCAGTACTTC. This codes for CASSYSSRGFYEQYF.

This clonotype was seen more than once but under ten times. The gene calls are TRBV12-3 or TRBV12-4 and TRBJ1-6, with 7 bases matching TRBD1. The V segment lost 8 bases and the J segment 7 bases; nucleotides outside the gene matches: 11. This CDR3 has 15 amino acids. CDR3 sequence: CASRGGDRRNSPLHF. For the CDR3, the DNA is TGTGCCAGCCGCGGGGGGGACAGACGGAATTCACCCCTCCACTTT.

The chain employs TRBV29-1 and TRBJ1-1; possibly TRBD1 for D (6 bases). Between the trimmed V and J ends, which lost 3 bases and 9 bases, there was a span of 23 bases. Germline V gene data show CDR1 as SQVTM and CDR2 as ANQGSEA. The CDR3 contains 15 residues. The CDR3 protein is CSVDGSTEGVIKAFF. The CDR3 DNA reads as TGCAGCGTTGATGGCAGTACGGAGGGGGTTATTAAAGCTTTCTTT.

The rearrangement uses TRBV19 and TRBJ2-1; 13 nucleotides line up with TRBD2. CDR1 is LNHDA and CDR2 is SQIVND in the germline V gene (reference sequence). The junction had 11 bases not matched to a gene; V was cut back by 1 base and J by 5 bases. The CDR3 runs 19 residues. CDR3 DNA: TGTGCCAGTAGTATAGGACTAGCGGGGGGCAACCTTAGGGACAATGAGCAGTTCTTC. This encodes CASSIGLAGGNLRDNEQFF. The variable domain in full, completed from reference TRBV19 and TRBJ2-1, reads DGGITQSPKYLFRKEGQNVTLSCEQNLNHDAMYWYRQDPGQGLRLIYYSQIVNDFQKGDIAEGYSVSREKKESFPLTVTSAQKNPTAFYLCASSIGLAGGNLRDNEQFFGPGTRLTVL.

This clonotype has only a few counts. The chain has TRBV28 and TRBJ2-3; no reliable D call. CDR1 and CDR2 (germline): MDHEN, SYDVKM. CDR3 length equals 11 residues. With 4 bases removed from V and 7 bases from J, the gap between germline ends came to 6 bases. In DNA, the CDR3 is TGTGCCAGCAGTTCTACCTATACGCAGTATTTT. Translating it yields CASSSTYTQYF.

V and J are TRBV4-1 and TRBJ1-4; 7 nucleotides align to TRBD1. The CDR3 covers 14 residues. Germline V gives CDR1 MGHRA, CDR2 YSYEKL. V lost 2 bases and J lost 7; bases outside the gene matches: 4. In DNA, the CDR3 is TGCGCCAGCAGCCAAACAGGGGTCGGTGAAAAACTGTTTTTT. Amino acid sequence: CASSQTGVGEKLFF.